Following are 27 T cell receptor beta chains from one sample sequenced in a study of shared clonotypes between healthy human individuals. The protocol was immunoSEQ multiplex PCR, while the TCRdb copy is restricted to in-frame clones and leaves out a portion. The sample lists 1,500,000 or so clones; around 95% were seen once. The sample was naive CD4+ T cells sorted from blood. The subset was: CD45RA+ positively selected. The receptors here all came from a man under 40 in good health.

The V gene is TRBV11-2, the J gene TRBJ2-1; TRBD2 matches 10 bases. The CDR3 runs to 19 residues. Per germline, CDR1 SGHAT and CDR2 FQNNGV. The J segment lost 8 bases and the V segment lost 4 bases, leaving 20 bases of the junction unmatched. CDR3 protein: CASSSPHRLAGVSFDEQFF. The CDR3 coding sequence is TGTGCCAGCAGCTCCCCACACCGGCTAGCGGGAGTGTCTTTCGATGAGCAGTTCTTC.

This clone occurred once. The chain is built from TRBV28 and TRBJ2-1; TRBD2 aligns across 11 bases. With V trimmed by 6 bases and J by 5 bases, 9 bases remained unmatched. Germline CDR1 is MDHEN and CDR2 is SYDVKM. CDR3 length: 16 residues. CDR3 sequence reads: CASRTSGLAEHNEQFF. The CDR3 bases are TGTGCCAGCAGGACGTCGGGACTAGCGGAACACAATGAGCAGTTCTTC.

The chain carries TRBV9 and TRBJ2-7, with 14 nucleotides matching TRBD2. Germline values: CDR1 SGDLS, CDR2 YYNGEE. This CDR3 is 18 amino acids long. V shed 0 bases, J shed 0 bases, and the junction held 5 bases outside the gene matches. CDR3 in amino acids: CASSVGRLAGGGSYEQYF. CDR3 DNA: TGTGCCAGCAGCGTAGGACGACTAGCGGGAGGGGGCTCCTACGAGCAGTACTTC.

The chain employs TRBV18 and TRBJ1-2, with D possibly being TRBD1 (5 bases). This CDR3 is 14 amino acids long. V was trimmed by 0 bases and J by 3 bases, leaving 8 bases between them. CDR1 and CDR2 (germline): KGHSH, LQKENI. CDR3 in amino acids: CASSPPAGHYGYTF. CDR3 sequence (DNA): TGTGCCAGCTCACCACCGGCGGGGCACTATGGCTACACCTTC.

The chain combines TRBV5-5 with TRBJ1-5; D ambiguous. The CDR3 spans 15 residues. Looked up from germline, CDR1 is SGHKS and CDR2 is YYEKEE (reference sequence). The V end lost 4 bases, the J end lost 0 bases, and 11 bases lay between the germline ends. The CDR3 DNA sequence: TGTGCCAGCAGCCCCATTGGGGATAGCAATCAGCCCCAGCATTTT. Its translation is CASSPIGDSNQPQHF.

The rearrangement links TRBV5-1 to TRBJ2-4; unclear D gene. Germline V CDR1 and CDR2: SGHRS, YFSETQ. Trimming removed 1 base at V and 9 bases at J, with 11 bases between. The length of the CDR3 is 13 residues. CDR3 sequence: CASSLRGFSIQYF. CDR3 DNA sequence: TGCGCCAGCAGCTTGCGTGGGTTTAGCATTCAGTACTTC.

This sequence joins TRBV7-3 and TRBJ2-2; D remains unclear. Germline V gene data show CDR1 as SGHTA and CDR2 as FQGTGA. Trimming cost V 4 bases and J 4 bases, with 10 bases left between them. CDR3 length: 14 amino acids. CDR3 residues: CASSSRQATGELFF. The CDR3 nucleotides read TGTGCCAGCAGCTCAAGACAAGCCACCGGGGAGCTGTTTTTT.

The chain couples TRBV7-2 to TRBJ2-2; 10 positions match TRBD2. Germline assignment: CDR1 SGHTA and CDR2 FQGNSA. This CDR3 region has 16 residues. The junction had 4 bases not matched to a gene; V was cut back by 5 bases and J by 1 base. In DNA, the CDR3 is TGTGCCAGCAGCACTACTAGCGGGAAGAACACCGGGGAGCTGTTTTTT. As protein: CASSTTSGKNTGELFF.

V usage is TRBV19 and J usage is TRBJ1-1; no firm D call. This CDR3 is 15 amino acids long. V gave up 3 bases and J gave up 11 bases, with 22 bases separating them. Germline CDR1 reads LNHDA; CDR2 reads SQIVND (reference sequence). CDR3 amino acids: CASSITASDPMDAFF. The CDR3 nucleotides are TGTGCCAGTAGTATTACCGCCAGTGACCCGATGGATGCTTTCTTT.

The CDR3 nucleotides are TGTGCCAGCAGTGAAGGTCGCAGGGGTACCTACGAGCAGTACTTC. It codes for CASSEGRRGTYEQYF. The chain is built from TRBV2 and TRBJ2-7; the D gene is possibly TRBD1 (6 bases). Germline assignment: CDR1 SNHLY and CDR2 FYNNEI. This CDR3 spans 15 amino acids. V was pared by 1 base and J by 2 bases, with 12 bases between. Full variable domain (missing parts from reference TRBV2 and TRBJ2-7): EPEVTQTPSHQVTQMGQEVILRCVPISNHLYFYWYRQILGQKVEFLVSFYNNEISEKSEIFDDQFSVERPDGSNFTLKIRSTKLEDSAMYFCASSEGRRGTYEQYFGPGTRLTVT.

The genes are TRBV18 and TRBJ2-1; D possibly corresponds to TRBD2 (6 bases). The CDR3 has 12 residues. V dropped 6 bases and J dropped 6 bases, with 9 bases sitting between them. The germline V gene encodes CDR1 KGHSH and CDR2 LQKENI. The DNA for the CDR3 is TGTGCCAGCTCTCAGACTAGCAATGAGCAGTTCTTC. This gives the protein CASSQTSNEQFF.

The chain has TRBV14 and TRBJ2-1; 7 bases are a match to TRBD2. Germline CDR1 SGHDN, CDR2 FVKESK. V was clipped by 0 bases and J by 2 bases; unmatched bases: 13. The CDR3 has 19 residues. CDR3 sequence reads: CASSQELAALSGPYNEQFF. The CDR3 DNA sequence: TGTGCCAGCAGCCAAGAGCTAGCGGCCCTTTCGGGACCCTACAATGAGCAGTTCTTC.

The rearrangement uses TRBV4-3 and TRBJ2-2; no firm D call. Germline assignment: CDR1 LGHNA and CDR2 YSLEER. CDR3 size: 16 residues. Trimming removed 2 bases at V and 5 bases at J, with 15 bases between. The CDR3 is CASSQFFSDWTGELFF. In nucleotides, the CDR3 is TGCGCCAGCAGCCAATTTTTTTCTGACTGGACCGGGGAGCTGTTTTTT.

The V call is TRBV6-1, the J call TRBJ2-2, with 7 bases lining up with TRBD2. Germline trimming cut 8 bases from V and 0 bases from J; bases unmatched to any gene: 6. The germline CDR1 and CDR2 sequences are MNHNS and SASEGT. This CDR3 region has 15 residues. Written as DNA, the CDR3 is TGTGCCAGCCACCTAGCGGACACGAACACCGGGGAGCTGTTTTTT. Amino acids: CASHLADTNTGELFF.

The chain recombines TRBV27 with TRBJ2-5, with 7 nucleotides matching TRBD2. This CDR3 has 17 residues. Germline CDR1 reads MNHEY; CDR2 reads SMNVEV (reference sequence). V shed 6 bases, J shed 5 bases, and the junction held 18 bases outside the gene matches. CDR3 loop: CASSPLWRGGKSETQYF. DNA of the CDR3: TGTGCCAGCAGCCCCTTATGGCGGGGAGGGAAGAGTGAGACCCAGTACTTC.

Concerning this clone itself: Within the sample, other DNA sequences also encode this same CDR3. This chain uses TRBV10-3 with TRBJ1-1; 10 bases fit TRBD1. The germline CDR1 and CDR2 sequences are ENHRY and SYGVKD. The trim removed 6 bases at V and 5 bases at J, leaving 6 bases unmatched. The CDR3 runs 14 residues. As DNA, the CDR3 is TGTGCCATCAGAGGGACAGGGGTTGATACTGAAGCTTTCTTT. Translated, it gives CAIRGTGVDTEAFF.

The V call is TRBV28, the J call TRBJ1-1, with 7 bases aligning to TRBD1. CDR3 size: 15 residues. Germline trimming cut 8 bases from V and 1 base from J; bases unmatched to any gene: 10. The germline CDR1 and CDR2 sequences are MDHEN and SYDVKM. The CDR3 bases are TGTGCCAGCGGAGTAATTGGGACAGCGAACACTGAAGCTTTCTTT. Translating gives CASGVIGTANTEAFF.

The chain uses TRBV6-1 and TRBJ2-7; TRBD2 might be the D (6 bases). Germline CDR1 reads MNHNS; CDR2 reads SASEGT. The ends were cut back, 11 bases at V and 3 bases at J, with 17 bases in the middle. CDR3 length: 13 residues. The CDR3 bases are TGTGCCGGGTGGGGCGGGATGGGCTACGAGCAGTACTTC. Its translation: CAGWGGMGYEQYF.

This clone came up once. The V and J genes are TRBV9 and TRBJ2-3; weak D call: TRBD1 (6 bases). Germline V gene data show CDR1 as SGDLS and CDR2 as YYNGEE. This CDR3 is built from 16 residues. Trimming removed 4 bases at V and 4 bases at J, with 19 bases between. The CDR3 DNA is TGTGCCAGCAGCTACACCCCAGTGGGGGCGGCAGATACGCAGTATTTT. Translated: CASSYTPVGAADTQYF.

The chain is built from TRBV5-1 and TRBJ1-1; a weak D match, TRBD1 (6 bases). V shed 7 bases and J shed 8 bases, with 12 bases lying between them. The CDR3 covers 11 residues. Per germline, CDR1 SGHRS and CDR2 YFSETQ. This chain's CDR3 is CASGRGKEAFF. Here the CDR3 DNA reads TGCGCCAGCGGGAGGGGGAAAGAAGCTTTCTTT.

Here the CDR3 DNA reads TGCAGCGTTGTCACTCGAGACAGGGTTATGAACGAGCAGTACTTC. Translated: CSVVTRDRVMNEQYF. The chain has TRBV29-1 and TRBJ2-7, with 7 nucleotides matching TRBD1. J gave up 5 bases and V 4 bases, and 14 bases lay outside the gene matches. Germline V lookup: CDR1 SQVTM, CDR2 ANQGSEA. The CDR3 covers 15 residues.

This sequence joins TRBV27 and TRBJ2-3; D possibly corresponds to TRBD1 (5 bases). Germline V CDR1 and CDR2: MNHEY, SMNVEV (reference sequence). The CDR3 runs 15 residues. The V gene lost 6 bases and the J gene lost 0 bases, with 13 bases spanning the gap. The CDR3 sequence: CASSRRAGSTDTQYF. In DNA, the CDR3 is TGTGCCAGCAGCCGACGGGCAGGGAGCACAGATACGCAGTATTTT.

The chain recombines TRBV5-1 with TRBJ2-5, with TRBD1 matching 10 bases. Trimming removed 4 bases from V and 2 bases from J; junction bases left unmatched: 5. The CDR3 is 15 residues long. CDR1 and CDR2 (germline): SGHRS, YFSETQ. The CDR3 spells CASSPRTGGQETQYF. CDR3 sequence (DNA): TGCGCCAGCAGCCCCCGGACAGGGGGGCAAGAGACCCAGTACTTC.

The chain links TRBV5-4 to TRBJ1-4; D may be TRBD1 (5 bases). This CDR3 spans 16 amino acids. Looked up from germline, CDR1 is SGHNT and CDR2 is YYREEE (reference sequence). The V end was cut by 4 bases, the J end by 3 bases, with 16 bases between. The CDR3 coding sequence is TGTGCCAGCAGCCCGGACAAGGGCATCTCTAATGAAAAACTGTTTTTT. This translates into CASSPDKGISNEKLFF.

The chain combines TRBV10-3 with TRBJ1-5; D not resolved. Germline values: CDR1 ENHRY, CDR2 SYGVKD. CDR3 length: 15 residues. Trimming took off 2 bases at V and 1 base at J, with 9 bases between the two ends. The CDR3 nucleotides are TGTGCCATCAGTGAGAGCCATTCGAGCAATCAGCCCCAGCATTTT. As protein: CAISESHSSNQPQHF.

This rearrangement joins TRBV5-1 to TRBJ1-2; D gene unclear. CDR3 size: 14 residues. V gave up 4 bases and J gave up 3 bases, with 13 bases separating them. Germline assignment: CDR1 SGHRS and CDR2 YFSETQ. The CDR3 DNA is TGCGCCAGCAGCGAGTCCGGGTCGCACTATGGCTACACCTTC. Protein sequence: CASSESGSHYGYTF.

The J gene is TRBJ2-3, the V gene TRBV7-3; D uncertain. V was pared by 6 bases and J by 0 bases, with 13 bases between. The CDR3 sequence is 15 residues long. From germline, CDR1 is SGHTA and CDR2 FQGTGA. The CDR3, as DNA: TGTGCCAGCAGTCGTGGGCGCGCGAGCACAGATACGCAGTATTTT. This codes for CASSRGRASTDTQYF.